Listed here is a single T cell receptor (beta chain). This clone was seen more than once but under ten times. Its antigen is unknown. No clone much larger than this one lies a single base away; base qualities are absent. Library preparation employed the immunoSEQ multiplex PCR assay. For the multiplex PCR, a mixture combining 60 forward primers for TCR Vbeta segments and 13 reverse primers for TCR Jbeta segments was used. The CDR3 region of rearranged TCR beta genes was amplified from genomic DNA by a multiplex PCR assay. Amplified TCR beta libraries were sequenced as 87-base-pair reads on the Illumina HiSeq System. The source study handled its data this way. Across the 670 or so repertoires, a later analysis counted tens of millions of unique TCR beta chains, around 11 million of which were shared by at least two donors. Raw reads were error-corrected and collapsed into unique sequences by a nearest-neighbor algorithm in which closely related sequences were merged to remove PCR and sequencing errors. CDR3 sequences were aligned to IMGT reference sequences to assign V, D and J gene segments. For a sequence to be retained, a match of at least six nucleotides to both a V gene segment and a J gene segment was required. A rearrangement was called productive if the CDR3 had no stop codons and remained in frame with V and J, and every other rearrangement was called non-productive. Following IMGT convention, CDR3 was defined as the stretch from the second conserved V-encoded cysteine up to the conserved J-encoded phenylalanine. The earlier analysis of about 610 of the donors excluded any sequence lacking an unambiguous match to a single V gene segment. In an earlier analysis of 587 of the donors, V segments were called functional above 56.7% productive rearrangements and were called segregating when the between-donor standard deviation exceeded 5%. To diagnose cytomegalovirus status from the catalog of TCR beta chain sequences, a statistical classification framework was built. In a later analysis, TCR nucleotide sequences were compared against IMGT/GENE-DB human TR gene sequences so that V and J genes could be assigned. In a later analysis, CDR3 sequences and most-parsimonious VDJ recombination scenarios were assigned using the TCRdist pipeline. In a later analysis, each TCR beta chain was defined by its CDR3 amino acid sequence together with its V-gene family, and reads without a unique V-gene family were excluded. A later analysis removed 550 to 650 highly shared, low-generation-probability nucleotide sequences to deal with suspected cross-contamination and a sequencing artifact. In a later analysis, a clonal expansion index was calculated for each public chain from normalized within-repertoire ranks of inferred template counts. In a later analysis, generation probabilities were computed using a VDJ recombination model fitted to out-of-frame rearrangements, and the results were checked against IGoR. A later analysis scored TCR-TCR, TCR-HLA and TCR-CMV co-occurrence with hypergeometric tests, applying a repertoire-size bias correction to TCR pairs. False discovery rates were estimated in a later analysis by permuting HLA or CMV assignments 20 times. In a later analysis, co-occurring TCRs were grouped using DBSCAN, and TCRdist sequence similarity was added for clustering within HLA-allele-positive subsets. Co-occurrence clustering excluded repertoires with fewer than 30,000 or more than 120,000 public chains, plus five with anomalous nucleotide sharing. Entries here come from immuneACCESS through TCRdb and include only in-frame sequences with V and J called. Some clones fail to appear in such tables; in the studies checked, an unresolved V gene covers under half of the shortfall, and the cause of the remainder is unknown. V and J calls and clone size are copied from that table; D and trimming were computed from the DNA. The sample includes about 100,000 clones, with approximately 72% observed a single time. Jointly, the top ten make up over 6% of the sample.

This entry comes from a study of cytomegalovirus exposure and HLA in healthy donors (dated by TCRdb to the late 2010s). For the study in its entirety: An earlier analysis of roughly 610 of the donors reported approximately 280 Gb of sequence data and around 110 million unique TCR beta sequences obtained from around 190 million T cells. Donor age, sex, ethnicity and CMV serostatus were compiled alongside the repertoire data. Every repertoire in the discovery cohort had been generated on one and the same sequencing platform. A handful of DR-DQ haplotypes were handled as single units for association and clustering because linkage in the cohort was strong. The T cell repertoires of roughly 660 subjects were profiled by immunosequencing and related to cytomegalovirus serostatus. The later analysis used no new phenotypic data to find candidate immune exposures, relying instead on TCR beta sequences and their occurrence across donors. The study aimed to test whether signatures of past pathogen exposure could be identified by cataloging public T cell receptors. An early release that covered about 600 HLA-typed donors contained around 300 gigabases of sequencing data and some 87 million unique TCR sequences. Besides the first cohort of 550 to 750 subjects, a separate validation cohort made up of over 95 different subjects was used. HLA typing included class I and class II loci at four-digit resolution. Across approximately 400 genotyped donors of the cohort, an average of about 250,000 unique TCR beta nucleotide sequences per donor were sequenced, and 15% to 20% of those sequences were non-productive. In an earlier analysis of roughly 580 of the donors, high-throughput TCR beta sequencing was used to judge whether each TCR beta V gene segment behaved as functional or pseudogenic. To study patterns of TCR occurrence, a later analysis re-analyzed previously published TCR beta repertoires from hundreds of donors and added high-resolution HLA genotyping. High-throughput TCR immunosequencing, statistical association of individual TCRs with disease status, and machine learning were combined to predict cytomegalovirus infection status. Typing coverage differed by locus: A, B, C, DRB1 and DQB1 were typed in about 620-630 donors, DQA1 in about 550, DPA1 in nearly 610, and DPB1 in approximately 450. Genome-wide SNP genotypes for about 65% of the roughly 670 donors were used in a later genetic analysis, which treated that subset as a discovery cohort. Of the roughly 410 genotyped donors, 75% to 85% were placed in the genetic ancestry cluster associated with self-reported Caucasian donors. The research as a whole found: A few of the identified cytomegalovirus-associated TCR beta chains were confirmed in vitro to be specific for cytomegalovirus antigens. Several of the top co-occurrence clusters appeared to be linked to parvovirus B19, influenza, CMV and Epstein-Barr virus, according to a later analysis. A further reported finding was that TCR beta sequences accurately predicted the HLA-A and HLA-B alleles for most subjects in the first cohort. The authors suggested that the approach could potentially be generalized to other disease states and immunological phenotypes. A cluster of highly shared sequence variants was judged likely to represent a technical artifact of the sequencing pipeline. In a later analysis, most CMV-associated TCR beta chains were found to appear HLA-restricted, with HLA associations seemingly driven largely by CMV exposure. Compared with equally common non-associated chains, HLA-associated TCR beta chains in a later analysis were more clonally expanded and had lower generation probabilities. Only TCR beta chains were sequenced in this cohort, and the absence of alpha or paired-chain data limited detectable features. Broadly in line with IMGT annotations, most TCR beta V segments showed up in productive rearrangements about 87% or about 30% of the time in an earlier analysis of 450 to 750 of the donors. The classifier was reported to diagnose cytomegalovirus status with high specificity and sensitivity in both the original and validation cohorts. A later analysis associated 16,951 TCR beta sequences with specific HLA alleles at a false discovery rate of 0.05. Because counts were too low, some 17 rarely observed V segments, including chromosome 9 orphons, were left out of the earlier analysis of about 620 of the donors. Most TCR sequences were observed very rarely across donors, whereas some public TCRs were present in many individuals. Because HLA typing was missing for some donors at each locus, association tests included only the typed subset. A later genetic analysis reported fewer N-insertions in productive TCRs among donors in an Asian-associated ancestry cluster than the roughly 700-donor mean. Roughly uniform sequencing depth across donors was assumed in presence/absence analyses, although this assumption may not hold. Correlated functional status among segregating V segments might reflect linkage disequilibrium, but an unknown experimental factor could not be ruled out. The study listed 164 TCR beta chains as associated with cytomegalovirus. Strong co-occurrence of HLA alleles, especially DR and DQ, made assigning TCR associations to individual alleles difficult. In a later genetic analysis, a missense DCLRE1C variant was associated with V-gene and J-gene trimming of TCR beta chains, and the association was replicated in an independent cohort. Some IMGT-functional V segments, including TRBV6-2 and TRBV6-3, could not be distinguished by the 87-base-pair reads and were therefore excluded. For the cohort, immune exposure information was limited to CMV serostatus. According to a later analysis, TCR association rates differed among HLA loci, with DRB1 alleles showing the most associated TCRs and HLA-C alleles showing the fewest.

Inclusive of the bounding cysteine and phenylalanine, the CDR3 is 16 residues long. Only the CDR3 portion is preserved as DNA: 48 bases, with reading frame beginning at the first base. The V end gives up 4 bases and the J end 4 bases, leaving 12 bases in the junction not matched to a gene. Per the germline V gene, MNHEY is the CDR1 and SVGAGI is the CDR2. The cohort comprised fewer than 750 healthy bone marrow donors. At the time of sampling, every cohort member was nominally healthy, though immune exposures that went unrecorded were likely present. The donor was CMV seropositive and belonged to the group of more than 250 seropositive cohort members. A peripheral blood sample was provided by each donor, and peripheral blood mononuclear cells were used for TCR beta sequencing. Genomic DNA was extracted from the blood cell samples with the Qiagen DNeasy Blood Extraction Kit.

This chain is built from TRBV6-5 and TRBJ2-7, and TRBD2 aligns with 8 junction nucleotides. The TCR comes from a man aged 40-50 years in good health and CMV-seropositive. The sequencing sample was made of PBMCs. The sequenced DNA: TGTGCCAGCAGTTCCAGGGGCTTGGCGGGAGGTTACGAGCAGTACTTC. The encoded protein is CASSSRGLAGGYEQYF.